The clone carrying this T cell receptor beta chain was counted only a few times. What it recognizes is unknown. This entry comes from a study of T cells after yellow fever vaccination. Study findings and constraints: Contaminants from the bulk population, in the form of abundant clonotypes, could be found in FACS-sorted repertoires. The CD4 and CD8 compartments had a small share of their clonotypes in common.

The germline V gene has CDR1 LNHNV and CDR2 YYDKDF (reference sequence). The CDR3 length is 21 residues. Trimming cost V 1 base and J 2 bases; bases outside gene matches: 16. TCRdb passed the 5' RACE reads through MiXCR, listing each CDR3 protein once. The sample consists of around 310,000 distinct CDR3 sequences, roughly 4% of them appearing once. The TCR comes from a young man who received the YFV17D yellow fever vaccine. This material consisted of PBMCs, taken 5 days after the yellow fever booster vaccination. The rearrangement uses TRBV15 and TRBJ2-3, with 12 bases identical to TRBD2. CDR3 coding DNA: TGTGCCACCAGCAGAGCCGTGGGGGGGCTAGCGGGGGGGCCGGACACAGATACGCAGTATTTT. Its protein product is CATSRAVGGLAGGPDTDTQYF.